This T cell receptor beta chain came from a study of cytomegalovirus exposure and HLA in healthy donors. Across the study: In a later analysis, it was reported that the 110 or so validation repertoires had been produced on the same platform as the 670 or so repertoires belonging to the first cohort. Study findings and constraints: The authors confirmed in vitro that a few CMV-associated chains were specific for CMV antigens. Rarity marked most TCR sequences, yet some public TCRs occurred in many donors.

An approximately 130-subject validation cohort, separate from the 666-subject first cohort, supplied the donors. Clones were read by immunoSEQ multiplex PCR, and TCRdb kept only the in-frame ones, dropping some. The data hold more than 95,000 clones, with roughly 88% observed a single time. Concerning this clone: The antigen is not known.

Germline trimming cut 2 bases from V and 5 bases from J; bases unmatched to any gene: 6. The CDR3 extends over 16 amino acids. Germline-derived CDR1 and CDR2 are MGHRA and YSYEKL. The V and J genes are TRBV4-1 and TRBJ2-1; the match to TRBD2 covers 10 bases. Sequenced input: PBMCs. This receptor was taken from a man aged 18 to 29 in good health and CMV-seronegative. CDR3 DNA sequence: TGCGCCAGCAGCCAATATCTAGCGGGAGCTGACAATGAGCAGTTCTTC. It yields the protein CASSQYLAGADNEQFF.